This T cell receptor (beta chain) was recorded in a study of blood T cells in healthy people across ages. There are 13 residues in the CDR3. Germline V CDR1 and CDR2: SGDLS, YYNGEE. V was shortened by 5 bases and J by 7 bases, with 13 bases between the two germline ends. Using a J-beta primer mix together with a sample-barcoded 5' primer, a second PCR was run for about 7 to 12 cycles. MiXCR was run by TCRdb on the 5' RACE reads, yielding one entry per CDR3 protein. The repertoire includes more than 1,400,000 distinct CDR3 sequences, 35% to 45% of them detected once, and less than 8% sits in the top ten.

The V gene is TRBV9, the J gene TRBJ2-1; no clear D. The TCR was taken from a young woman in good health. The sample taken for sequencing was blood. CDR3 coding DNA: TGTGCCAGCAGGTCCCCCGTCGGGAATGAGCAGTTCTTC. It encodes CASRSPVGNEQFF.